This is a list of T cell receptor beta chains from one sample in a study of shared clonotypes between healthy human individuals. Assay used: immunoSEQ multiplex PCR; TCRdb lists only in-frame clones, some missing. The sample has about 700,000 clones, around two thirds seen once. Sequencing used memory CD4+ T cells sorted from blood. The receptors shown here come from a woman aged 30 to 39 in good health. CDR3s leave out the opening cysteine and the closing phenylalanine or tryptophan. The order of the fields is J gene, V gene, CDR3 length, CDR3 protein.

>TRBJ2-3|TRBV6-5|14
ASSYSTGGFTDTQY
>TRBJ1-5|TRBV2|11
ASSGEGQQPQH
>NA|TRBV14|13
ASSQGRGRIYEQY
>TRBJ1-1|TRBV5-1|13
AGSLRGREGTEAF
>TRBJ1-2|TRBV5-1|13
ASSPDWTSSGGYT
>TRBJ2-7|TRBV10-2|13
ASRTGALSSYEQY
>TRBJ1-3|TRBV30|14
AWSVPPWSSGNTIY
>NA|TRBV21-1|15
ASSKAQQGLLAYEQY
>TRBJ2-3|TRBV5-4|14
ASRKGLAGDTDTQY
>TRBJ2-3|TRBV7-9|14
ASSLDPGQGSDTQY
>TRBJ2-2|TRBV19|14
ASSIDGGLNTGELF
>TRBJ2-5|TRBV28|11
ASSSGGEETQY
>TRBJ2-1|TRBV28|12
ASIEGARWDEQF
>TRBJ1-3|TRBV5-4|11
ASSVTLSNTIY
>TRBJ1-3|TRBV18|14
ASSQGQGATGNTIY
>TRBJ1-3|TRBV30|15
AWSLTRTSSSGNTIY
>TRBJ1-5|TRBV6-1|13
ASSEFGYSNQPQH
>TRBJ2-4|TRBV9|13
ASSAKLVYKNIQY
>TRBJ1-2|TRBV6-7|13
ASSYQGHPNYGYT
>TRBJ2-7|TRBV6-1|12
ASSGADGMGEQY
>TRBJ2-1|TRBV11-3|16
ASSLATSAGGPRGEQF
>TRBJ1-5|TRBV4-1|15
ASSQVGGQGSSQPQH
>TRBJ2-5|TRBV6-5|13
ASNPRTGKEETQY
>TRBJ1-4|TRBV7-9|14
ASSPGVATTNEKLF
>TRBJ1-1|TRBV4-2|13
ASSRDGIQGTEAF